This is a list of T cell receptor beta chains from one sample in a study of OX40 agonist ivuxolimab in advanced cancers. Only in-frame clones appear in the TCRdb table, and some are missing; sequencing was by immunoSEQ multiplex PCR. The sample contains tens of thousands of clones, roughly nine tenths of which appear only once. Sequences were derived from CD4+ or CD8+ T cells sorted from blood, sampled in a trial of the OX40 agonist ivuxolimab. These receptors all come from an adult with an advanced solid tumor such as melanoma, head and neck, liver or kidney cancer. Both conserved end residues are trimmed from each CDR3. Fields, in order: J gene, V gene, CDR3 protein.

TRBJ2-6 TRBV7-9 ASRGGLSGANVLT
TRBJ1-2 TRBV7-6 ASSLSSGYGYT
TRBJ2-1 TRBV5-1 ASGPTSGGYNEQF
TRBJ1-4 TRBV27 ASRPLGGGTNEKLF
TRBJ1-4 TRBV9 ASSAGSWRNEKLF
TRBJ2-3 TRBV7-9 ASTHTDTQY
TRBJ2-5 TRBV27 ASSLRPGTGISIETQY
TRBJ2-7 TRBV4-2 ASSQDRDRAYEQY
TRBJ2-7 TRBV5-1 ASSLDPAGGNRGEQY
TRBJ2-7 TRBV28 ASTPDERTYEQY
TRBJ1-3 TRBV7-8 ASSRKGTGTGNTIY
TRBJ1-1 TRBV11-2 ASKQPGSAFYGTEAF
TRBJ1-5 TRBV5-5 ASSPLGQTTQPQH
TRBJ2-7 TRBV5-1 ASRMGQGINEQY
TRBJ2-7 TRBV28 ASSLARVRNEQY
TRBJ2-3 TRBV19 ASSIDRGLDTQY
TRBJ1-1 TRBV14 ASSPLGPLVTEAF
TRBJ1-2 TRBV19 ASSIAGNYGYT
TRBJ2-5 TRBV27 ASSALAGDQETQY
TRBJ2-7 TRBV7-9 ASSFFGMGEQY
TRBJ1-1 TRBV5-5 ASSHTGQSNTEAF
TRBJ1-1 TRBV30 AWGDRVNTEAF
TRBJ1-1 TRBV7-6 ASSLYVNTEAF
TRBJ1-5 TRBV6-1 ASRERSYRAPQH
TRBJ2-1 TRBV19 ASSISLAGGPYNEQF
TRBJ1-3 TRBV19 ASGIGVSGNTIY
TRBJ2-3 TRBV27 ASGQSTDTQY
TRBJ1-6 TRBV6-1 ASHGWDSYNSPLH
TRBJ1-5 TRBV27 ASSLDWTGVKGGQPQH